This record concerns one T cell receptor beta chain sequence. Its antigen is still unknown. At one of its ends the junction is not consistent with the germline gene, which may arise from a read error. This CDR3 is 14 amino acids long. Germline assignment: CDR1 MNHEY and CDR2 SMNVEV (reference sequence). Amplification of the TCR beta CDR3 was achieved through multiplex PCR with 32 V and 13 J primers. TCRdb ran MiXCR on the multiplex PCR reads and lists one entry per CDR3 protein. The repertoire holds several thousand distinct CDR3 sequences, with roughly half as singletons. This entry comes from a study of immune heterogeneity within non-small cell lung tumors. Whole-study results and caveats: Within a patient, dominant CDR3 beta clonotypes were shared across sites, though different locations had unique frequent clones. Patients largely differed in their high-frequency T-cell receptor beta clonotypes.

The template for each sample was around 600 ng of genomic DNA, which had been extracted from bulk tumor tissue. Taken during surgery, several biopsies per primary tumor were spaced as far apart as possible within the tumor mass. Before undergoing curative surgery, patients had newly diagnosed non-small cell lung cancer that was untreated. The donors were patients with newly diagnosed non-small cell lung cancer undergoing curative-intent surgery. This sequence was found in an older man with non-small cell lung cancer. This chain joins TRBV27 and TRBJ1-1; D is uncertain. Sequencing was done on a sample of lung tumor tissue. The chain's CDR3 is CAGSSRLGSTEAFF. DNA of the CDR3: TGTGCCGGCAGCAGCCGTCTAGGAAGCACTGAAGCTTTCTTT.